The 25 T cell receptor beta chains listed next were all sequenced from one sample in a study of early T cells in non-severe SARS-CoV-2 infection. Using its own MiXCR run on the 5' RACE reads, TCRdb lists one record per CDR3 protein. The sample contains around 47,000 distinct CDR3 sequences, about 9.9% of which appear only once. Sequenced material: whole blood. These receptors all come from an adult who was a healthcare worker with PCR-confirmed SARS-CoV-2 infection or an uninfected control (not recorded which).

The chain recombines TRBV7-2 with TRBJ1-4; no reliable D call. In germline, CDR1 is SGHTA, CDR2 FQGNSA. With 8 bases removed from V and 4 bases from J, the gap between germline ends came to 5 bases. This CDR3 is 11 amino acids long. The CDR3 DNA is TGTGCCAGCGGATATAATGAAAAACTGTTTTTT. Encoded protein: CASGYNEKLFF. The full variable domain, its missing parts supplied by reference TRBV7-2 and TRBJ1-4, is GAGVSQSPSNKVTEKGKDVELRCDPISGHTALYWYRQSLGQGLEFLIYFQGNSAPDKSGLPSDRFSAERTGGSVSTLTIQRTQQEDSAVYLCASGYNEKLFFGSGTQLSVL.

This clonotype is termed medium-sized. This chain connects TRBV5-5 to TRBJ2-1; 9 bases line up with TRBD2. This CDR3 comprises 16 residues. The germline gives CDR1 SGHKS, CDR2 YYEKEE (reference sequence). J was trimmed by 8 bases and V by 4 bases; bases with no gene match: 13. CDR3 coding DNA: TGTGCCAGCAGCAAGGTAGCGGGAGTACAGGCGCATGAGCAGTTCTTC. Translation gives CASSKVAGVQAHEQFF.

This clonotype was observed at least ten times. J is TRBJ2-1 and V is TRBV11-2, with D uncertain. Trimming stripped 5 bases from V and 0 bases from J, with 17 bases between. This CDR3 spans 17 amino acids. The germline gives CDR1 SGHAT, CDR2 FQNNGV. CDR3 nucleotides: TGTGCCAGCAGCCATCTCCGGTCGACACCCTCCTACAATGAGCAGTTCTTC. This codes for CASSHLRSTPSYNEQFF. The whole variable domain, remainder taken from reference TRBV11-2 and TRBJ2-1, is EAGVAQSPRYKIIEKRQSVAFWCNPISGHATLYWYQQILGQGPKLLIQFQNNGVVDDSQLPKDRFSAERLKGVDSTLKIQPAKLEDSAVYLCASSHLRSTPSYNEQFFGPGTRLTVL.

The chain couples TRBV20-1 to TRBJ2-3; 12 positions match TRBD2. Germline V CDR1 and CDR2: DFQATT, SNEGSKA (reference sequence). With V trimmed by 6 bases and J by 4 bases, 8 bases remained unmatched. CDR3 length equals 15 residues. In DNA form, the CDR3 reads TGCAGTGCCGCGGAGTCTAGCGGGAGGGCAGATACGCAGTATTTT. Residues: CSAAESSGRADTQYF.

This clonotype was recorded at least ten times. The CDR3 bases are TGCAGTGCTAGAGATCAAGGGACTAGCGGGGTAGCCTACGAGCAGTACTTC. As protein: CSARDQGTSGVAYEQYF. The chain has TRBV20-1 and TRBJ2-7, with TRBD2 matching over 13 bases. The length of the CDR3 is 17 residues. The V gene's germline CDR1 is DFQATT and CDR2 SNEGSKA (reference sequence). V lost 0 bases, J lost 2 bases, and 7 bases stayed unmatched.

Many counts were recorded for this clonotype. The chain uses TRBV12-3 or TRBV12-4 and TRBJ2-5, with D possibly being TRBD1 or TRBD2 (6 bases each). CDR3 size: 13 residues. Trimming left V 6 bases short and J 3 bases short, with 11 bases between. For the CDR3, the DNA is TGTGCCAGCAGGCGGGACATTGAAGAGACCCAGTACTTC. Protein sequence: CASRRDIEETQYF.

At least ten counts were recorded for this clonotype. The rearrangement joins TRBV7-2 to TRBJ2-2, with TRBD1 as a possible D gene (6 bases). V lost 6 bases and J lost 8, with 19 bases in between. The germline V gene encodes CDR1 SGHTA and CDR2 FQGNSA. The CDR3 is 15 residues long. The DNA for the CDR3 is TGTGCCAGCAGGTCCGGGACATTAAGGCGAGGGGAGCTGTTTTTT. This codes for CASRSGTLRRGELFF.

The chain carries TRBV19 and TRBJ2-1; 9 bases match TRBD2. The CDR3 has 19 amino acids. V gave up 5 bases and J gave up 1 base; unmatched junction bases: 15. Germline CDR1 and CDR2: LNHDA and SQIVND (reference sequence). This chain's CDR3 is CASSSTSGPTPRSYNEQFF. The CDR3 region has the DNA TGTGCCAGTAGTTCCACTAGCGGGCCCACCCCTAGATCCTACAATGAGCAGTTCTTC.

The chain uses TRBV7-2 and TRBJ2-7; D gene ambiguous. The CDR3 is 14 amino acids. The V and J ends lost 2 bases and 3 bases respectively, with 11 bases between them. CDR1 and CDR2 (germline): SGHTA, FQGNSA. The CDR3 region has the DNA TGTGCCAGCAGCTTAAAGGGCAGCTTCTACGAGCAGTACTTC. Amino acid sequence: CASSLKGSFYEQYF.

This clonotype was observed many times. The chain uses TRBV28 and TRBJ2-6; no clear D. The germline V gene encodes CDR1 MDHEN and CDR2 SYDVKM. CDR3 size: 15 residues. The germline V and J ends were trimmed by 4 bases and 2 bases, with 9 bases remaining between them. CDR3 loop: CASSSQKTGANVLTF. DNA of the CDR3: TGTGCCAGCAGTTCACAGAAAACTGGGGCCAACGTCCTGACTTTC.

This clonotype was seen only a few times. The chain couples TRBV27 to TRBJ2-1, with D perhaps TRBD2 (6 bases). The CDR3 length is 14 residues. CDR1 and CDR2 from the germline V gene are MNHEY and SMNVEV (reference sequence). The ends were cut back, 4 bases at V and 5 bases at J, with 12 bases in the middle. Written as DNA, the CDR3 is TGTGCCAGCAGTTCTATGTGGGAGGACAATGAGCAGTTCTTC. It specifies CASSSMWEDNEQFF.

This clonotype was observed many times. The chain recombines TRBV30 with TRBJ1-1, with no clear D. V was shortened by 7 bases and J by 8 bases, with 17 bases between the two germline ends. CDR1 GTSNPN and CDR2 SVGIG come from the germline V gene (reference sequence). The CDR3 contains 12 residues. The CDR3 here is CASCRLPREAFF. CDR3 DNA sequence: TGTGCCTCCTGTCGGCTCCCCCGGGAAGCTTTCTTT.

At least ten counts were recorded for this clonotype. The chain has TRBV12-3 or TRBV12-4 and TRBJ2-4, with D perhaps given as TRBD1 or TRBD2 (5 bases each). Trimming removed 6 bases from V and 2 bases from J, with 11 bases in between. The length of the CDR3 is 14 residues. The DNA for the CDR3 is TGTGCCAGCAGCAGGGAGTATCCCAAAAACATTCAGTACTTC. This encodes CASSREYPKNIQYF.

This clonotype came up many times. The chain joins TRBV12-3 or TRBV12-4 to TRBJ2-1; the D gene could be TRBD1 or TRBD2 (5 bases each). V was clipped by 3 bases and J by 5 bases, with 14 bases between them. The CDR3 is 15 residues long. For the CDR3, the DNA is TGTGCCAGCAGTTTTTACGGAGGACAAGACAATGAGCAGTTCTTC. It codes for CASSFYGGQDNEQFF.

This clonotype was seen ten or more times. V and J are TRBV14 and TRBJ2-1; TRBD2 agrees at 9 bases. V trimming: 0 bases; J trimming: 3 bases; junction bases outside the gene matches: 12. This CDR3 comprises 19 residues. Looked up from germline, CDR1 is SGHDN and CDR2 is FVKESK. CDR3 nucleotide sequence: TGTGCCAGCAGCCAAGATCGGGTCGCGGGAGGGCTTATCTACAATGAGCAGTTCTTC. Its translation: CASSQDRVAGGLIYNEQFF.

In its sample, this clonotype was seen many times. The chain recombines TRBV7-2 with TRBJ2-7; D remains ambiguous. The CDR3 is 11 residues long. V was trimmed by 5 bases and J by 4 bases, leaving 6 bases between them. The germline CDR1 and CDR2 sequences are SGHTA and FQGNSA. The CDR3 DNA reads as TGTGCCAGCAGCCTCCGTTACGAGCAGTACTTC. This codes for CASSLRYEQYF. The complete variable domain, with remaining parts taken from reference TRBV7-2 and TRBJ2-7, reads GAGVSQSPSNKVTEKGKDVELRCDPISGHTALYWYRQSLGQGLEFLIYFQGNSAPDKSGLPSDRFSAERTGGSVSTLTIQRTQQEDSAVYLCASSLRYEQYFGPGTRLTVT.

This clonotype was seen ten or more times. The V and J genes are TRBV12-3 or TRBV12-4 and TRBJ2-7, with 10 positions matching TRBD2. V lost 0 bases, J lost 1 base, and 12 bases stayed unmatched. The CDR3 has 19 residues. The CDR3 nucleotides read TGTGCCAGCAGTTTAGCCCCCGGGCTAGCGGGGGCGGATTCCTACGAGCAGTACTTC. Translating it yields CASSLAPGLAGADSYEQYF.

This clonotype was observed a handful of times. The CDR3 nucleotides read TGTGCCAGCAGCAGCCCTTCTCGGGAGACCCAGTACTTC. Translated, it gives CASSSPSRETQYF. This sequence joins TRBV28 and TRBJ2-5; the D is unclear. The CDR3 runs 13 residues. Trimming shortened V by 6 bases and J by 5 bases, and 13 bases separated the two germline ends. Germline CDR1 is MDHEN and CDR2 is SYDVKM.

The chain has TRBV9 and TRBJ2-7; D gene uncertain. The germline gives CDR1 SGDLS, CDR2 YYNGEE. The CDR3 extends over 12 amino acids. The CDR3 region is CNMWQVTYEQYF. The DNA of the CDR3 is TGTAACATGTGGCAGGTAACCTACGAGCAGTACTTC.

Here the CDR3 DNA reads TGTGCCAGCAGCCAAGGTCTGGGACGCAACCGCTCCTACGAGCAGTACTTC. Translating gives CASSQGLGRNRSYEQYF. This sequence joins TRBV3-1 and TRBJ2-7; D tentatively reads TRBD1 or TRBD2 (5 bases each). This CDR3 has 17 residues. The V gene's germline CDR1 is LGHDT and CDR2 YNNKEL (reference sequence). With 1 base removed from V and 0 bases from J, the gap between germline ends came to 16 bases.

CDR3 DNA: TGTGCCAGCAGCAACCTGGGACTAGCGGACACAGATACGCAGTATTTT. Translated, it gives CASSNLGLADTDTQYF. V gene TRBV5-4 combines with J gene TRBJ2-3; 11 bases fit TRBD2. Germline V gene lookup returns CDR1 SGHNT and CDR2 YYREEE (reference sequence). V dropped 4 bases and J dropped 2; count of bases not matched to a gene: 6. This CDR3 region has 16 residues.

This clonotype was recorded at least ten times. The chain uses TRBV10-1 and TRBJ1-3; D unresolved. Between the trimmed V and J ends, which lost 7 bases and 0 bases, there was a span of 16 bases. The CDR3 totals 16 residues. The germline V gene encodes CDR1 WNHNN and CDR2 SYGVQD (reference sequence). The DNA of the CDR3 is TGCGCCAGCATCCTGTACGGACCAAACTCTGGAAACACCATATATTTT. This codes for CASILYGPNSGNTIYF.

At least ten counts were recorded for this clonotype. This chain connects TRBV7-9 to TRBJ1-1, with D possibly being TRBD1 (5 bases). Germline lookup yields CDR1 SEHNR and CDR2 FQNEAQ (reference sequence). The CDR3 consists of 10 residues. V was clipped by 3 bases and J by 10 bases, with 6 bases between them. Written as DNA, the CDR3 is TGTGCCAGCAGCTTGGGGGGAGCTTTCTTT. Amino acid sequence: CASSLGGAFF.

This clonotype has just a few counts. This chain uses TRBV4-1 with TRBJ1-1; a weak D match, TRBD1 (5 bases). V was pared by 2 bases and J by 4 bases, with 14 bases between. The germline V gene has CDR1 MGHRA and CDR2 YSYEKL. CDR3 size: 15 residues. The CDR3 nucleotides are TGCGCCAGCAGCCAAAGACTCCCCGGGGGCACTGAAGCTTTCTTT. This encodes CASSQRLPGGTEAFF.

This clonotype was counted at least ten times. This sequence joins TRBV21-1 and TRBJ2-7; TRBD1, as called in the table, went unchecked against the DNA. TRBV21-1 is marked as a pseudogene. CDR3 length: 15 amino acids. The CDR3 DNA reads TGTGCCAGCAGCAAATGGGCAGGGGGCCCCTACGAGCAGTACTTC. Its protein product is CASSKWAGGPYEQYF.